This TCR beta chain was captured in a study of memory CD4+ T cells and cytomegalovirus serostatus. Study as a whole: Of the healthy Belgian adults, 9 or 10 were CMV seropositive and 24 seronegative.

The sort gate was single viable CD3+CD4+CD8-CD45RO+ cells for memory CD4+ T cells. CMV serostatus came from serum IgG against pp150, pp28, p38, p52. Data came from immunoSEQ multiplex PCR; TCRdb stores just in-frame clones and leaves some out. The repertoire holds 40,000 to 45,000 clones, 70% to 80% seen once, with 0.79% in the top ten. CDR3 length equals 15 residues. Trimming at V came to 1 base and at J to 4 bases, leaving 6 bases not matched to a gene. The germline V gene encodes CDR1 SGHNT and CDR2 YYREEE (reference sequence). The sequence was collected from an adult in good health and CMV-seronegative. This chain links TRBV5-4 with TRBJ2-7; 9 nucleotides match TRBD1. The sequenced sample was memory CD4+ T cells from blood. CDR3 residues: CASSLTGTGRYEQYF. CDR3 DNA sequence: TGTGCCAGCAGCTTGACCGGGACAGGGAGATACGAGCAGTACTTC.